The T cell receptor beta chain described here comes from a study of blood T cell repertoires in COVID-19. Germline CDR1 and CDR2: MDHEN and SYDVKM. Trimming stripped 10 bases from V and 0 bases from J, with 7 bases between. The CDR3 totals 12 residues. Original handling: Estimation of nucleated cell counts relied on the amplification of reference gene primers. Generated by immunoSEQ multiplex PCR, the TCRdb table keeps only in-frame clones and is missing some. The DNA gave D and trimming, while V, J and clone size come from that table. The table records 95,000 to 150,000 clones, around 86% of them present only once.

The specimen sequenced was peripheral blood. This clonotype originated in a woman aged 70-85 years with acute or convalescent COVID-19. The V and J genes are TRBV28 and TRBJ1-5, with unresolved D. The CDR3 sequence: CAMSYSNQPQHF. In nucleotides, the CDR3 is TGTGCCATGTCGTATAGCAATCAGCCCCAGCATTTT.